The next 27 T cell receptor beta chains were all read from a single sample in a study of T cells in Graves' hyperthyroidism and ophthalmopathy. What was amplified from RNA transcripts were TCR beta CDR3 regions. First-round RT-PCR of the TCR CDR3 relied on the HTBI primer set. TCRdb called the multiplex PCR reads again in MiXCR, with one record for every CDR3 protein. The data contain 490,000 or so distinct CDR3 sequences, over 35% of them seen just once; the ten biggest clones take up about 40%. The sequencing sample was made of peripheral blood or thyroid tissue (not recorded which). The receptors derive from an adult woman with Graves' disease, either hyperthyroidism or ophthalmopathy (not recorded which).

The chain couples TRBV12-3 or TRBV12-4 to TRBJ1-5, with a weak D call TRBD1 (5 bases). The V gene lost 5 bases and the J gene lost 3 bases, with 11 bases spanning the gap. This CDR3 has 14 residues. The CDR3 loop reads CASSPDKPNQPQHF. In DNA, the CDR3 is TGTGCCAGCAGTCCGGACAAACCCAATCAGCCCCAGCATTTT.

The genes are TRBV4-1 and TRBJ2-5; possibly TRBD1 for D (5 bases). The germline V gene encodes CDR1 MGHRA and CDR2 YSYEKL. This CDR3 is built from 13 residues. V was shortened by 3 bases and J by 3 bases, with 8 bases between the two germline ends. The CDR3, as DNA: TGCGCCAGCAGCCATCCGACAGAAGAGACCCAGTACTTC. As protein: CASSHPTEETQYF.

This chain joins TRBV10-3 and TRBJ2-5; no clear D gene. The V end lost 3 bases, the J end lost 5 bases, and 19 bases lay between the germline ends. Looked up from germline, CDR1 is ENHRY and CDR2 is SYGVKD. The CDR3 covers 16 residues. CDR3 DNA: TGTGCCATCAGTGACCCGGTCGGCGCGAGTTGGGAGACCCAGTACTTC. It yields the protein CAISDPVGASWETQYF.

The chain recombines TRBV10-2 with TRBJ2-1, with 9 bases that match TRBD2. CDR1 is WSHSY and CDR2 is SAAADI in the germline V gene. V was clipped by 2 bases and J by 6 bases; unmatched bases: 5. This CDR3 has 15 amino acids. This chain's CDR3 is CASSEISGRGNEQFF. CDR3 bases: TGCGCCAGCAGTGAGATTAGCGGGAGAGGCAATGAGCAGTTCTTC.

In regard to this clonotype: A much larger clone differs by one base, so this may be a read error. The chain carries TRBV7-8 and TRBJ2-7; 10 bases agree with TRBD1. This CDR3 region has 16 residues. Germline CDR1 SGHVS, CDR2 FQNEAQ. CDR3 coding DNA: TGTGCCAGCAGCCGACAGGGGGCGGTTGGAACCTACGAGCAGTGCTTC. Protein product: CASSRQGAVGTYEQCF. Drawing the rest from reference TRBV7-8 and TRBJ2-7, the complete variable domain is GAGVSQSPRYKVAKRGQDVALRCDPISGHVSLFWYQQALGQGPEFLTYFQNEAQLDKSGLPSDRFFAERPEGSVSTLKIQRTQQEDSAVYLCASSRQGAVGTYEQCFGPGTRLTVT.

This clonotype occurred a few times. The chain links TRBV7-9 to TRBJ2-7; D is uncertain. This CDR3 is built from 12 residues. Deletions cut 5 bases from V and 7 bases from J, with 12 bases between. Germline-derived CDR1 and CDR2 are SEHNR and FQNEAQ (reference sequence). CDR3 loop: CASSHPFGEQYF. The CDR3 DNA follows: TGTGCCAGCAGCCACCCTTTCGGTGAGCAGTACTTC.

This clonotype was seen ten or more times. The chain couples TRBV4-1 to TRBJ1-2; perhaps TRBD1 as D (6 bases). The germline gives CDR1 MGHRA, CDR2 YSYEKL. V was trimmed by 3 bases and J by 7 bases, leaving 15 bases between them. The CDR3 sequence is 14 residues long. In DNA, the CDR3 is TGCGCCAGCAGCCACGCGACAGGTGGTTTTGGCTACACCTTC. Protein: CASSHATGGFGYTF.

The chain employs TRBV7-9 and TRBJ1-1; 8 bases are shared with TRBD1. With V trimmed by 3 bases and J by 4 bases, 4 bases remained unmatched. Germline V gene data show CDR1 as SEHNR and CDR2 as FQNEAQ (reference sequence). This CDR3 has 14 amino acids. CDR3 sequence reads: CASSLGQDITEAFF. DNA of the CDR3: TGTGCCAGCAGCTTGGGACAGGACATCACTGAAGCTTTCTTT.

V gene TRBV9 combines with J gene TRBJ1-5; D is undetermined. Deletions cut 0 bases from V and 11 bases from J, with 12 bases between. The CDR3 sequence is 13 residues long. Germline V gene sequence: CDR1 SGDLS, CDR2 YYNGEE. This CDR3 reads CASSVVGGETQHF. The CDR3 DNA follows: TGTGCCAGCAGCGTAGTAGGCGGGGAGACCCAGCATTTT.

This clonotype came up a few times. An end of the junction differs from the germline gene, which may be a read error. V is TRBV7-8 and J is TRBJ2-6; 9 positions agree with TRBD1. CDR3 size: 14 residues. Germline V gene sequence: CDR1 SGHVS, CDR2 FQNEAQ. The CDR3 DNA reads TGTGCCAGCAGCTCCCGGGACAGGGCCTACGTCCTGACTTTC. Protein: CASSSRDRAYVLTF.

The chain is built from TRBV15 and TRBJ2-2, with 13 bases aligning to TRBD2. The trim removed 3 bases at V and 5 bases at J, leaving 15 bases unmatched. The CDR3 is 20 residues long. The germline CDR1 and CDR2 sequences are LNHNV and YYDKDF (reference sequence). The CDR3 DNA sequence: TGTGCCACCAGCAGTTACCCAAGGACTAGCGGGAGTGAGGAGACCGGGGAGCTGTTTTTT. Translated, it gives CATSSYPRTSGSEETGELFF.

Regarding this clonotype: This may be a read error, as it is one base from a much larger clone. The CDR3 bases are TGCAGTGCAAGGGGGCGGGAAAGGGCAGAGACCCAGTACTTC. It translates to CSARGRERAETQYF. The chain employs TRBV20-1 and TRBJ2-5; a weak D match, TRBD1 (7 bases). There are 14 residues in the CDR3. Trimming removed 6 bases at V and 4 bases at J, with 18 bases between. Germline V CDR1 and CDR2: DFQATT, SNEGSKA (reference sequence).

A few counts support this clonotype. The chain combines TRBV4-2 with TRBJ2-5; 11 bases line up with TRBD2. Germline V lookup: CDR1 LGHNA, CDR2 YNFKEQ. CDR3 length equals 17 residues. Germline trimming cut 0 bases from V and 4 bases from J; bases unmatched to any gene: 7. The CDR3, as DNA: TGTGCCAGCAGCCAAGATACTAGCGGGAGTTTAATAGAGACCCAGTACTTC. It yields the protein CASSQDTSGSLIETQYF.

CDR3 residues: CASSEGPGQGAGEQYF. In nucleotides, the CDR3 is TGTGCCAGCAGTGAAGGCCCCGGACAGGGGGCGGGGGAGCAGTACTTC. This chain uses TRBV25-1 with TRBJ2-7, with 11 nucleotides matching TRBD1. Trimming at V came to 2 bases and at J to 7 bases, leaving 10 bases not matched to a gene. The CDR3 is made up of 16 amino acids. Germline V gene lookup returns CDR1 MGHDK and CDR2 SYGVNS.

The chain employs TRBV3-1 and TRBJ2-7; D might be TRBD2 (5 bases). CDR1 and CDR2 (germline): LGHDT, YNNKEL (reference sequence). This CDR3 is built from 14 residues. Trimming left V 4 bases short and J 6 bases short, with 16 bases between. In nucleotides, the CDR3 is TGTGCCAGCAGCCCCACCTACTCGAGCGGCGAGCAGTACTTC. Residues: CASSPTYSSGEQYF.

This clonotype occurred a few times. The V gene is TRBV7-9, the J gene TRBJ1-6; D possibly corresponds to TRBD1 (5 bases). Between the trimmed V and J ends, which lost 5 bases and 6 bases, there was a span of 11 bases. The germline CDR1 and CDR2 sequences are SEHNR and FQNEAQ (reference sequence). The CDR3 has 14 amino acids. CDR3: CASSHRDGNSPLHF. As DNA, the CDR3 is TGTGCCAGCAGCCACCGGGACGGTAATTCACCCCTCCACTTT.

The CDR3 coding sequence is TGTGCCAGCAGCCCTGGGACAGTTAAACAAGAGACCCAGTACTTC. It is translated as CASSPGTVKQETQYF. The rearrangement joins TRBV7-2 to TRBJ2-5, with 7 bases lining up with TRBD1. Unmatched junction bases numbered 8, after V lost 5 bases and J lost 2 bases. CDR3 length: 15 amino acids. Looked up from germline, CDR1 is SGHTA and CDR2 is FQGNSA.

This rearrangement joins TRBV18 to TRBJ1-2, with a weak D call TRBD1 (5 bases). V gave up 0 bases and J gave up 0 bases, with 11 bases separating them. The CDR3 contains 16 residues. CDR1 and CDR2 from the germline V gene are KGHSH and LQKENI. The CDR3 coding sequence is TGTGCCAGCTCACCACCGGGGACGGGCGCTAACTATGGCTACACCTTC. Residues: CASSPPGTGANYGYTF.

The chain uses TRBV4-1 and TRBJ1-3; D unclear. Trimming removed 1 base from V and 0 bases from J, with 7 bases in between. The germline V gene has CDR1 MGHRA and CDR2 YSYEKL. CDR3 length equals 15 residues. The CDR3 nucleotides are TGCGCCAGCAGCCAAGGTGGAATCTCTGGAAACACCATATATTTT. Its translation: CASSQGGISGNTIYF.

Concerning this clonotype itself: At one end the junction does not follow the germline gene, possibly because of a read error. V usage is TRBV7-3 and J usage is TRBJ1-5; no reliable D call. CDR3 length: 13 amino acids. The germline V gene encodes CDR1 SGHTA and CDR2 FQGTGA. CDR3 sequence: CASSKREDQPQHF. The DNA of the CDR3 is TGCGCCAGCAGCAAACGAGAGGATCAGCCCCAGCATTTT.

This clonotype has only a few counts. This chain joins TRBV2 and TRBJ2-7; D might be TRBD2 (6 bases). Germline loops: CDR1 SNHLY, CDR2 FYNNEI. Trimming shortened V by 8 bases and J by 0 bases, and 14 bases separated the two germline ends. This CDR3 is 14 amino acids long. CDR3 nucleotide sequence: TGTGCCAGCTTTTCGGGGGAAAGCTCCTACGAGCAGTACTTC. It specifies CASFSGESSYEQYF.

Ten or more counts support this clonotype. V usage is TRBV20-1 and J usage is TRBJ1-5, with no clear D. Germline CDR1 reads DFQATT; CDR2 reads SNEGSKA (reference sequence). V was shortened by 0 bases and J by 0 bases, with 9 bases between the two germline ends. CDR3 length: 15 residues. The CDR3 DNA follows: TGCAGTGCTAGAGAAGACTTCTATAGCAATCAGCCCCAGCATTTT. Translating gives CSAREDFYSNQPQHF.

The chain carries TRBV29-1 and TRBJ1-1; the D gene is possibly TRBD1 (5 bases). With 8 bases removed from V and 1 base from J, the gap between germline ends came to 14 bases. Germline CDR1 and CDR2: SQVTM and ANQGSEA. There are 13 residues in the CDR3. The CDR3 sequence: CSLGGGSNTEAFF. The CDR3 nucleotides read TGCAGCTTAGGTGGGGGTTCGAACACTGAAGCTTTCTTT.

The CDR3 DNA sequence: TGCAGCAGCCTGACTGAGACTGAAGCTTTCTTT. Its protein product is CSSLTETEAFF. The rearrangement uses TRBV29-1 and TRBJ1-1; the D is unclear. This CDR3 has 11 residues. Per germline, CDR1 SQVTM and CDR2 ANQGSEA. With 8 bases removed from V and 5 bases from J, the gap between germline ends came to 12 bases.

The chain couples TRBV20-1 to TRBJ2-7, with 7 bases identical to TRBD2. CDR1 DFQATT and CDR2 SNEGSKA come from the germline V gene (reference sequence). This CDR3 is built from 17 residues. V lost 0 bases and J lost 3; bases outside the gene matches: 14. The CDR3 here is CSARDRTFSSGLYEQYF. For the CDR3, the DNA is TGCAGTGCTAGAGATCGGACCTTTTCTAGCGGCCTCTACGAGCAGTACTTC.

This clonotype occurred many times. The CDR3 DNA reads as TGCAGCGTTCCAAACTCCCGGGACAGCAATCAGCCCCAGCATTTT. The encoded protein is CSVPNSRDSNQPQHF. The rearrangement uses TRBV29-1 and TRBJ1-5; tentative D call: TRBD1 (5 bases). This CDR3 has 15 residues. Per germline, CDR1 SQVTM and CDR2 ANQGSEA. The V end was cut by 5 bases, the J end by 1 base, with 15 bases between.

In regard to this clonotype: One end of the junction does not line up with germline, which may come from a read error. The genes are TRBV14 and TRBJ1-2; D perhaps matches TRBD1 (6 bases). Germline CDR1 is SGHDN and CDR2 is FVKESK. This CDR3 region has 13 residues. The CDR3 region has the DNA TGTACCAGCAACCCCACAGGGTACTATGGCTACACCTTC. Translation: CTSNPTGYYGYTF.